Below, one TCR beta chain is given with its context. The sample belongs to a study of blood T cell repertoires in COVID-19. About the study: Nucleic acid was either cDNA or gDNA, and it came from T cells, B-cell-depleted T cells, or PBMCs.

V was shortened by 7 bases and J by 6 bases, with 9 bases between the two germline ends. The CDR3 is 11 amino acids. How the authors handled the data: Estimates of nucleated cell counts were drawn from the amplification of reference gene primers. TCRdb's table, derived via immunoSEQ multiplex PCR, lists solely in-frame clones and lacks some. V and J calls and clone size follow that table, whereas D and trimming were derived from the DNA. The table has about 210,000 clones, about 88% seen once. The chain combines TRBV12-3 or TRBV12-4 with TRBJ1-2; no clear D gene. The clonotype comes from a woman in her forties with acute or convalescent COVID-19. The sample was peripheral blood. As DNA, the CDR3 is TGTGCCAGCACCTCGGGAGATGGCTACACCTTC. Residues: CASTSGDGYTF.